This T cell receptor beta chain was identified during a study of T cell changes during pregnancy in multiple sclerosis. Trimming at V came to 0 bases and at J to 7 bases, leaving 3 bases not matched to a gene. Germline CDR1 MRHNA, CDR2 SNTAGT. The CDR3 is made up of 15 amino acids. Method: immunoSEQ multiplex PCR; TCRdb's copy keeps in-frame clones and lacks some. The sample carries around 16,000 clones, 83% recorded once. This clone counts as medium-sized. The sequence was collected from a female donor in good health, enrolled as a control in a pregnancy study. The rearrangement uses TRBV6-4 and TRBJ2-1; 10 nucleotides align to TRBD1. The sequences come from CD8+ T cells from peripheral blood mononuclear cells, collected after pregnancy. The CDR3 loop reads CASSDSGQGGNEQFF. The CDR3 DNA reads TGTGCCAGCAGTGACTCCGGACAGGGGGGGAATGAGCAGTTCTTC.